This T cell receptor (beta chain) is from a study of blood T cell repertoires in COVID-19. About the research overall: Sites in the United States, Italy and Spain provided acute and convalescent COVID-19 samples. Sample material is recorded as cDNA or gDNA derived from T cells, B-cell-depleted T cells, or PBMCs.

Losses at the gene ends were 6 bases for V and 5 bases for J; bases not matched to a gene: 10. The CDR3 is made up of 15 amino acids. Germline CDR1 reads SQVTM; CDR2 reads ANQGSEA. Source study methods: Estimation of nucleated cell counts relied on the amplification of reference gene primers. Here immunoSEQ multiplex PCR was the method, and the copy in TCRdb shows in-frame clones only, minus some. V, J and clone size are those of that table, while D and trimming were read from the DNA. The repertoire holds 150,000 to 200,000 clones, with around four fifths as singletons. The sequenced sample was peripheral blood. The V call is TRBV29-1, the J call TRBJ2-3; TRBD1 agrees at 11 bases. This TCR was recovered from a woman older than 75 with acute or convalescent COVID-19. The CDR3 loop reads CSVARTGGEGDTQYF. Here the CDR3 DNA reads TGCAGCGTCGCCCGGACAGGGGGCGAAGGAGATACGCAGTATTTT.